Listed here is a single T cell receptor (beta chain). The antigen remains unidentified. The sample comes from a study of CD8 T cells in ankylosing spondylitis. Study results and caveats: Earlier studies detected some motif variants in reactive arthritis synovial fluid and blood. Within matched ankylosing spondylitis synovial fluid, disease-linked clones were reportedly significantly enriched. Typical of ankylosing spondylitis blood, it appeared, was a TCR beta motif of roughly eight highly homologous variants.

The germline V gene has CDR1 SGHAT and CDR2 FQNNGV. V gave up 5 bases and J gave up 7 bases, with 18 bases separating them. The CDR3 is made up of 15 amino acids. It was by quantitative 5'-RACE with molecular barcodes that TCR beta libraries were made. TCRdb called the 5' RACE reads again in MiXCR, with one record for every CDR3 protein. In the table there are about 240,000 distinct CDR3 sequences, roughly 10% of which are singletons. The sequence came from a male donor with ankylosing spondylitis or in good health (not recorded which). Sample: blood, either unsorted or a sorted T cell fraction (not recorded which). The chain employs TRBV11-2 and TRBJ2-1, with D unresolved. The chain's CDR3 is CASSTNARLGNEQFF. The CDR3 region has the DNA TGTGCCAGCAGCACCAACGCCCGGCTAGGGAATGAGCAGTTCTTC.